The 25 T cell receptor beta chains listed next were all sequenced from one sample in a study of T cell responses to AZD1222 COVID-19 vaccine (dated by TCRdb to the early 2020s). Libraries were constructed by the immunoSEQ multiplex PCR assay. The table comes from immuneACCESS by way of TCRdb, which keeps in-frame sequences with V and J called. Part of the clones is missing from these tables; in studies checked, under half for an unresolved V gene and the rest for unknown reasons. The sample profile shows 140,000 to 150,000 clones; 75% to 95% of them were found once. Together, the top ten hold about 3% of the sample. This specimen's time point label, interpreted: baseline before first vaccination. Read against the paper, the sample's treatment or condition label means: meningococcal conjugate vaccine given as trial control. The sample in question was peripheral blood, obtained on day 0 of MenACWY control vaccination. The receptors originated from an adult in good health.

The CDR3 DNA reads TGCGCCAGCAGCATCCAAGAGACCCAGTACTTC. It yields the protein CASSIQETQYF. This rearrangement joins TRBV5-1 to TRBJ2-5; D remains unclear. Trimming pared 4 bases from V and 1 base from J, leaving 2 bases between. The length of the CDR3 is 11 residues. From germline, CDR1 is SGHRS and CDR2 YFSETQ.

The V call is TRBV5-6, the J call TRBJ1-6; D ambiguous. Germline V gene data show CDR1 as SGHDT and CDR2 as YYEEEE. Trimming removed 0 bases from V and 7 bases from J, with 2 bases in between. The CDR3 is 12 amino acids. In nucleotides, the CDR3 is TGTGCCAGCAGCTTGGTGAATTCACCCCTCCACTTT. The encoded protein is CASSLVNSPLHF.

CDR3 loop: CASSPRGYPPFGQYF. CDR3 sequence (DNA): TGTGCCAGCAGTCCCCGTGGTTATCCCCCCTTTGGGCAGTACTTC. The chain joins TRBV28 to TRBJ2-7, with D unclear. The V end lost 5 bases, the J end lost 9 bases, and 23 bases lay between the germline ends. Germline V gene data show CDR1 as MDHEN and CDR2 as SYDVKM. This CDR3 has 15 amino acids.

This clone has more than one count but fewer than ten. The V call is TRBV2, the J call TRBJ1-5; the D is unclear. The CDR3 runs to 15 residues. The V end lost 4 bases, the J end lost 1 base, and 11 bases lay between the germline ends. The germline CDR1 and CDR2 sequences are SNHLY and FYNNEI. CDR3 amino acids: CASSVEGTSNQPQHF. The DNA for the CDR3 is TGTGCCAGCAGTGTGGAAGGTACAAGCAATCAGCCCCAGCATTTT.

J is TRBJ1-1 and V is TRBV5-1; D is perhaps TRBD1 (5 bases). This CDR3 region has 15 residues. Trimming removed 7 bases at V and 9 bases at J, with 25 bases between. CDR1 is SGHRS, CDR2 YFSETQ, per germline. CDR3 protein: CASAETPPPGVKAFF. The CDR3 nucleotides read TGCGCCAGCGCTGAAACCCCTCCACCGGGGGTGAAAGCTTTCTTT. Together with reference TRBV5-1 and TRBJ1-1, the CDR3 gives the full variable domain: KAGVTQTPRYLIKTRGQQVTLSCSPISGHRSVSWYQQTPGQGLQFLFEYFSETQRNKGNFPGRFSGRQFSNSRSEMNVSTLELGDSALYLCASAETPPPGVKAFFGQGTRLTVV.

This clone has a single count. The chain combines TRBV5-1 with TRBJ1-1; TRBD1 is a possible D gene (5 bases). The CDR3 extends over 16 amino acids. Trimming pared 0 bases from V and 5 bases from J, leaving 17 bases between. Germline V CDR1 and CDR2: SGHRS, YFSETQ. The CDR3 DNA reads TGCGCCAGCAGCTTGGCCCTCGGGGCCGAAACGACTGAAGCTTTCTTT. Encoded protein: CASSLALGAETTEAFF.

This rearrangement joins TRBV27 to TRBJ1-1; D uncertain. Between the trimmed V and J ends, which lost 6 bases and 0 bases, there was a span of 11 bases. Germline V gene data show CDR1 as MNHEY and CDR2 as SMNVEV (reference sequence). The CDR3 loop spans 14 amino acids. For the CDR3, the DNA is TGTGCCAGCAGCATGGACGGTTTGAACACTGAAGCTTTCTTT. Protein: CASSMDGLNTEAFF.

This chain joins TRBV10-3 and TRBJ2-1; D unclear. Germline V gene data show CDR1 as ENHRY and CDR2 as SYGVKD. There are 15 residues in the CDR3. V was pared by 0 bases and J by 6 bases, with 12 bases between. CDR3 DNA sequence: TGTGCCATCAGTGAGTCGTCAGTGAGTGGCAATGAGCAGTTCTTC. The encoded protein is CAISESSVSGNEQFF.

The V and J genes are TRBV28 and TRBJ2-1, with 7 bases that match TRBD2. Losses at the gene ends were 6 bases for V and 2 bases for J; bases not matched to a gene: 10. The germline CDR1 and CDR2 sequences are MDHEN and SYDVKM. The CDR3 has 16 amino acids. The CDR3 sequence is CASSVAGLSPYNEQFF. CDR3 in DNA: TGTGCCAGCAGCGTAGCGGGTCTGTCCCCCTACAATGAGCAGTTCTTC. The whole variable domain, remainder taken from reference TRBV28 and TRBJ2-1, is DVKVTQSSRYLVKRTGEKVFLECVQDMDHENMFWYRQDPGLGLRLIYFSYDVKMKEKGDIPEGYSVSREKKERFSLILESASTNQTSMYLCASSVAGLSPYNEQFFGPGTRLTVL.

This clone was picked up one time. CDR3: CASGSPWDYYYEQYF. CDR3 sequence (DNA): TGTGCTAGTGGTTCCCCTTGGGACTATTACTACGAGCAGTACTTC. The V gene is TRBV12-5, the J gene TRBJ2-7, with 7 bases fitting TRBD2. The V gene end was trimmed by 4 bases and the J gene end by 3 bases; junction bases not matched to a gene: 9. Germline V gene data show CDR1 as LGHNT and CDR2 as FRNRAP. The CDR3 extends over 15 amino acids.

CDR3 coding DNA: TGTGCCAGCAGTCGGGGACCTACTGAAGCTTTCTTT. Protein sequence: CASSRGPTEAFF. This chain links TRBV25-1 with TRBJ1-1; the D gene is possibly TRBD1 (5 bases). CDR3 length: 12 residues. Per germline, CDR1 MGHDK and CDR2 SYGVNS. V lost 5 bases and J 5 bases, leaving 9 bases between the germline ends.

The chain is built from TRBV7-3 and TRBJ1-3; D is perhaps TRBD1 (6 bases). V was pared by 2 bases and J by 6 bases, with 11 bases between. Germline lookup yields CDR1 SGHTA and CDR2 FQGTGA. The CDR3 consists of 14 residues. DNA for the CDR3: TGTGCCAGCAGCTTAGCAGGGGAGGCAAACACCATATATTTT. Amino acids: CASSLAGEANTIYF.

This clone was recorded once. This rearrangement joins TRBV6-5 to TRBJ2-2, with 8 bases aligning to TRBD1. The CDR3 extends over 15 amino acids. V gave up 11 bases and J gave up 5 bases; unmatched junction bases: 13. Germline V gene data show CDR1 as MNHEY and CDR2 as SVGAGI. The CDR3 loop is CAATRTGSGTGELFF. The CDR3 DNA sequence: TGTGCCGCGACCCGGACAGGGTCGGGAACCGGGGAGCTGTTTTTT.

This rearrangement joins TRBV28 to TRBJ2-1; 8 bases are shared with TRBD1. Per the germline V gene, CDR1 is MDHEN and CDR2 is SYDVKM. The CDR3 length is 16 residues. The J segment lost 2 bases and the V segment lost 6 bases, leaving 9 bases of the junction unmatched. CDR3 bases: TGTGCCAGCAGCCCACCATGGGACAGGCCCTACAATGAGCAGTTCTTC. Amino acids: CASSPPWDRPYNEQFF.

The chain combines TRBV27 with TRBJ1-2; 9 bases align to TRBD1. The CDR3 has 15 residues. Germline V gives CDR1 MNHEY, CDR2 SMNVEV (reference sequence). Unmatched junction bases numbered 7, after V lost 4 bases and J lost 4 bases. CDR3 region: CASSSGQGKIYGYTF. CDR3 DNA sequence: TGTGCCAGCAGTTCGGGACAGGGAAAAATCTATGGCTACACCTTC.

For this clone: Other DNA sequences in the sample encode the same CDR3. The rearrangement links TRBV5-1 to TRBJ2-5; no clear D gene. The CDR3 extends over 11 amino acids. The V and J ends lost 2 bases and 2 bases respectively, with 1 base between them. CDR1 is SGHRS, CDR2 YFSETQ, per germline. The CDR3 DNA is TGCGCCAGCAGCTTTCAAGAGACCCAGTACTTC. Translated, it gives CASSFQETQYF.

The chain links TRBV28 to TRBJ2-7; 8 bases are a match to TRBD2. Germline CDR1 reads MDHEN; CDR2 reads SYDVKM. The length of the CDR3 is 16 residues. After removal of 6 bases from V and 3 bases from J, the junction contained 13 bases not matched to a gene. The CDR3 sequence: CASSNPLSGSHYEQYF. The CDR3 nucleotides read TGTGCCAGCAGCAACCCGCTCAGCGGGAGTCACTACGAGCAGTACTTC.

The chain couples TRBV3-1 (or the pseudogene TRBV3-2) to TRBJ2-7; 7 bases agree with TRBD1. The V segment lost 2 bases and the J segment 5 bases; nucleotides outside the gene matches: 9. The CDR3 covers 15 residues. Germline V CDR1 and CDR2: LGHDT, YNNKEL (reference sequence). The CDR3 region is CASSQSDRSSHEQYF. The CDR3 DNA reads TGTGCCAGCAGCCAATCGGACAGGAGTAGTCACGAGCAGTACTTC.

This chain connects TRBV30 to TRBJ1-2; D call uncertain. Trimming took off 0 bases at V and 2 bases at J, with 7 bases between the two ends. The CDR3 runs to 13 residues. The germline V gene encodes CDR1 GTSNPN and CDR2 SVGIG (reference sequence). The CDR3 loop is CAWSVDGNYGYTF. DNA of the CDR3: TGTGCCTGGAGTGTAGACGGGAACTATGGCTACACCTTC.

The table lists this clone with a few counts. CDR3 residues: CASSSLLTNYGYTF. The CDR3 bases are TGCGCCAGCAGCTCCCTCCTCACTAACTATGGCTACACCTTC. This chain joins TRBV4-1 and TRBJ1-2; the D is unclear. The V and J ends lost 5 bases and 0 bases respectively, with 10 bases between them. CDR1 is MGHRA and CDR2 is YSYEKL in the germline V gene. The CDR3 is 14 amino acids.

The chain is built from TRBV7-9 and TRBJ1-2; D is perhaps TRBD1 (5 bases). The CDR3 runs 13 residues. CDR1 and CDR2 from the germline V gene are SEHNR and FQNEAQ (reference sequence). The V end was cut by 5 bases, the J end by 4 bases, with 11 bases between. The chain's CDR3 is CASSPDISYGYTF. The CDR3 nucleotides read TGTGCCAGCAGCCCGGACATATCCTATGGCTACACCTTC.

The chain combines TRBV19 with TRBJ2-1; 9 nucleotides line up with TRBD2. The V segment lost 2 bases and the J segment 4 bases; nucleotides outside the gene matches: 6. Germline V gives CDR1 LNHDA, CDR2 SQIVND (reference sequence). This CDR3 is 16 amino acids long. The CDR3 protein is CASSISGLAKYNEQFF. Written as DNA, the CDR3 is TGTGCCAGTAGTATATCGGGACTAGCCAAATACAATGAGCAGTTCTTC.

The chain recombines TRBV5-6 with TRBJ1-1, with D unclear. Germline CDR1 is SGHDT and CDR2 is YYEEEE. The CDR3 covers 14 residues. Trimming removed 0 bases at V and 1 base at J, with 7 bases between. CDR3 region: CASSLGYKNTEAFF. The CDR3 bases are TGTGCCAGCAGCTTGGGGTATAAGAACACTGAAGCTTTCTTT.

The chain links TRBV2 to TRBJ1-1; 7 bases map to TRBD1. Looked up from germline, CDR1 is SNHLY and CDR2 is FYNNEI. CDR3 length equals 15 residues. V was clipped by 1 base and J by 7 bases; unmatched bases: 9. Here the CDR3 DNA reads TGTGCCAGCAGTGAAGGCCGAGAGGGGGCGGGTGAAGCTTTCTTT. Protein product: CASSEGREGAGEAFF. The variable domain in full, completed from reference TRBV2 and TRBJ1-1, reads EPEVTQTPSHQVTQMGQEVILRCVPISNHLYFYWYRQILGQKVEFLVSFYNNEISEKSEIFDDQFSVERPDGSNFTLKIRSTKLEDSAMYFCASSEGREGAGEAFFGQGTRLTVV.

The chain couples TRBV6-5 to TRBJ2-2; 7 bases line up with TRBD1. V shed 9 bases, J shed 1 base, and the junction held 2 bases outside the gene matches. The CDR3 contains 13 residues. Germline V lookup: CDR1 MNHEY, CDR2 SVGAGI. The chain's CDR3 is CASRTGNTGELFF. CDR3 DNA: TGTGCCAGTCGGACAGGGAACACCGGGGAGCTGTTTTTT.